This T cell receptor beta chain came from a study of shared clonotypes between healthy human individuals. Overall study findings and caveats: Estimated richness was generally greater in naive than memory subsets. It was anticipated that sequencing depth would influence how many clonotypes donors shared.

On this clone itself: Its antigen is undetermined.

CDR1 LGHNA and CDR2 YSLEER come from the germline V gene. V lost 2 bases to trimming and J lost 0 bases; unmatched junction nucleotides: 6. The CDR3 sequence is 19 residues long. TCRdb keeps only in-frame clones here, not all; method: immunoSEQ multiplex PCR. Here the sample spans some 2.4 million clones, roughly 93% being singletons. V is TRBV4-3 and J is TRBJ2-1, with 14 bases identical to TRBD2. This sequence was found in a man between 18 and 29 years old in good health. Some clones in this sample may be carry-over from other donors' samples. The sequencing input was naive CD4+ T cells from PBMCs. Described subset: CD45RA+ positively selected. Here the CDR3 DNA reads TGCGCCAGCAGCCAACGGACTAGCGGGAGGTCGAGCTCCTACAATGAGCAGTTCTTC. Its protein product is CASSQRTSGRSSSYNEQFF.